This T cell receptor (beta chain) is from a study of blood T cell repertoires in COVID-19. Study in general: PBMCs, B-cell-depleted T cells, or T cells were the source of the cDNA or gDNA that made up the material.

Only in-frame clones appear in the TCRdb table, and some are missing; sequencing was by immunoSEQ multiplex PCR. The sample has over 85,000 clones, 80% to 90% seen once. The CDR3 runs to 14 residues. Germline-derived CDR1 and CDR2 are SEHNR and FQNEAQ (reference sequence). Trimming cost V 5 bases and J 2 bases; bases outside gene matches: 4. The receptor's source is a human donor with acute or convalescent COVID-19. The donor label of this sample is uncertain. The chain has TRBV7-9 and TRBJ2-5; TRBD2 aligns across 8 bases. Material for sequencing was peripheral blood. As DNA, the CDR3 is TGTGCCAGCAGCCCGACTAGCGTACAAGAGACCCAGTACTTC. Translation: CASSPTSVQETQYF.